These T cell receptor beta chains were read from a single sample in a study of cytomegalovirus exposure and HLA in healthy donors. Profiling relied on immunoSEQ multiplex PCR, and the TCRdb table lists in-frame clones only, not all of them. This sample yields about 160,000 clones, of which 82% are seen a single time; roughly a tenth belongs to the top ten. Sequenced material: PBMCs. These receptors came from a man in his forties or fifties in good health and CMV-seropositive. CDR3s include the opening cysteine and the closing phenylalanine or tryptophan.

v_call,j_call,cdr3_aa
TRBV11-2,TRBJ2-7,CASSLNPSGGNVGYEQYF
TRBV27,TRBJ2-6,CASGGQAYSGANVLTF
TRBV30,TRBJ2-2,CAWSVGLAFDTGELFF
TRBV19,TRBJ1-2,CASTLDRDIYGYTF
TRBV6-5,TRBJ2-1,CASKHTTGYRNEQFF
TRBV28,TRBJ2-3,CASSLSQLAGGPFFTDTQYF
TRBV10-3,TRBJ1-1,CAISAGTGVSATEAFF
TRBV18,TRBJ2-7,CASSLSSYEQYF
TRBV4-3,TRBJ1-1,CASSWRTGMNTEAFF
TRBV13,TRBJ2-5,CASSENRVETQYF
TRBV19,TRBJ1-4,CASSIPGSNEKLFF
TRBV9,TRBJ1-5,CASTPRDTPGPQHF
TRBV19,TRBJ2-3,CASMRASGRKSDTQYF
TRBV4-3,TRBJ1-2,CASSQASGRPNYGYTF
TRBV19,TRBJ2-7,CASSIGQGISYEQYF
TRBV6-5,TRBJ2-7,CASRTSGVYEQYF
TRBV19,TRBJ2-5,CASMGQSDKTQYF
TRBV4-1,TRBJ1-1,CASSQEAGEAAEAFF
TRBV27,TRBJ2-2,CASLHQDTNTGELFF
TRBV11-3,TRBJ2-5,CASSLSDGSGETQYF
TRBV5-1,-,CASSSGTSGPSSYEQYF
TRBV28,TRBJ2-7,CASRAATSYEQYF
TRBV18,TRBJ2-7,CASSPYRDRPSYEQYF
TRBV10-3,TRBJ2-3,CAIREGLAGADTQYF
TRBV6-6,TRBJ1-5,CASSGALWNQPQHF
TRBV6-6,TRBJ2-7,CASSRGQGNYEQYF
TRBV19,TRBJ1-3,CASSNTGAGNTIYF
TRBV5-1,TRBJ1-4,CASSVGQGRTTNEKLFF
TRBV5-1,TRBJ2-3,CASSLTGTTFTDTQYF
TRBV29-1,TRBJ2-1,CSGGGTSKGNEQFF
TRBV15,-,CATTWDTGELFF
TRBV5-1,TRBJ2-5,CASSLGGGPGETQYF
TRBV18,TRBJ1-4,CASSPDSSTNEKLFF
TRBV10-3,TRBJ1-1,CAISTSAAGVGQEAFF
TRBV5-6,TRBJ1-1,CASFRGGTVNTEAFF
TRBV7-2,TRBJ2-7,CASSSTSGGAGYEQYF
TRBV28,TRBJ1-6,CASSSTAEGQGLHF
TRBV28,TRBJ2-3,CASSSSGQEADTQYF
TRBV19,TRBJ2-3,CASSIGAGGNTQYF
TRBV10-3,TRBJ1-1,CAISSGGAGTEAFF
TRBV19,TRBJ2-1,CASSIAGLNEQFF
TRBV30,TRBJ2-5,CAWSGGTTQETQYF
TRBV18,TRBJ2-7,CASSPSFRGKTYEQYF
TRBV9,TRBJ2-2,CASSVESRSSGELFF
TRBV7-9,TRBJ2-7,CASSSTGQGAGYEQYF
TRBV5-1,TRBJ1-1,CASRSQGGGTEAFF
TRBV11-3,TRBJ2-1,CASSEGGAVEQFF
TRBV4-2,TRBJ1-2,CASSQDGGTIYGYTF
TRBV19,TRBJ2-7,CASSTPGQTYEQYF
TRBV28,TRBJ1-2,CASSLYADRERGGYTF
TRBV4-1,TRBJ2-5,CASSQDSLRQSQETQYF
TRBV18,TRBJ2-7,CASSLPDRVYEQYF
TRBV7-2,TRBJ1-6,CASSFGESSYNSPLHF